This TCR beta chain was recovered during a study of blood T cell repertoires in COVID-19. For the study at large: From the United States, Italy and Spain came samples of acute and convalescent COVID-19.

Measured with immunoSEQ multiplex PCR; TCRdb has only the in-frame clones, and not every one. Of about 210,000 clones in the sample, roughly four fifths were seen once. The sample was peripheral blood. This receptor was identified in a woman aged 50 to 60 with active or convalescent COVID-19.

The CDR3 sequence: CASSQDYKRGSYNEQFF. The CDR3, as DNA: TGCGCCAGCAGCCAAGATTACAAGCGGGGGAGCTACAATGAGCAGTTCTTC. The chain has TRBV4-1 and TRBJ2-1; 8 bases align to TRBD2. Germline CDR1 reads MGHRA; CDR2 reads YSYEKL. With V trimmed by 0 bases and J by 3 bases, 7 bases remained unmatched. The length of the CDR3 is 17 residues.